These T cell receptor beta chains were read from a single sample in a study of blood T cell repertoires in COVID-19. Sequencing was performed with immunoSEQ multiplex PCR; in TCRdb, only in-frame clones are kept and a portion is missing. The sample has some 90,000 clones; more than 70% are singletons. The specimen sequenced was peripheral blood. The receptors stem from a man aged 50 to 60 with acute or convalescent COVID-19. Both conserved end residues are part of each CDR3. D genes are given only for firm matches. Clone size appears in some rows only: once, few, many, or a class for an expanded clone.

clone_size	v_call	d_call	j_call	cdr3_nt	cdr3_aa
NA	TRBV5-6	TRBD1	TRBJ2-1	TGTGCCAGCAGCTTCCGGGACAGCACCTACAATGAGCAGTTCTTC	CASSFRDSTYNEQFF
NA	TRBV7-2	TRBD2	TRBJ2-5	TGTGCCAGCAGCTTATGGGCTAGCGGCGAAGAGACCCAGTACTTC	CASSLWASGEETQYF
NA	TRBV5-1	NA	TRBJ1-1	TGCGCCAGCAGCTTGGCAGAGAACACTGAAGCTTTCTTT	CASSLAENTEAFF
NA	TRBV29-1	NA	TRBJ2-1	TGCAGCGTTGAGCGGGGCCGAATAGACGATGAGCAGTTCTTC	CSVERGRIDDEQFF
NA	TRBV7-7	TRBD2	TRBJ2-2	TGTGCCAGCAGCCTCGCGGCACTAGCGGGATCCACCGGGGAGCTGTTTTTT	CASSLAALAGSTGELFF
NA	TRBV5-5	TRBD1	TRBJ2-3	TGTGCCAGCAGTTCGCGGACAGGGGGCTATGGAATAGATACGCAGTATTTT	CASSSRTGGYGIDTQYF
NA	TRBV3-1/TRBV3-2	NA	TRBJ1-1	TGTGCCAGCAGCCAAGATACCGGGTACACTGAAGCTTTCTTT	CASSQDTGYTEAFF
NA	TRBV7-9	NA	TRBJ2-1	TGTGCCAGCAGCTCCCCCCCCGAGCTGAATGAGCAGTTCTTC	CASSSPPELNEQFF
NA	TRBV3-1/TRBV3-2	NA	TRBJ2-3	TGTGCCAGCAGCGCGTATAGCCCTATTAAGAGAACAGATACGCAGTATTTT	CASSAYSPIKRTDTQYF
NA	TRBV7-6	NA	TRBJ2-5	TGTGCCAGCAGTCGTAGAACGACAAACCAAGAGACCCAGTACTTC	CASSRRTTNQETQYF
once	TRBV5-6	TRBD2	TRBJ2-1	TGTGCCAGCAGCTCTACCCAAGCGGGAGGGTACAATGAGCAGTTCTTC	CASSSTQAGGYNEQFF
few	TRBV20-1	NA	TRBJ2-1	TGCAGTGCTAGTCCGGAGGGTGAGCAGTTCTTC	CSASPEGEQFF
once	TRBV10-1	TRBD2	TRBJ2-3	TGCGCCAGCAGTGAGAGAGGGACTAGTCGGACAGATACGCAGTATTTT	CASSERGTSRTDTQYF
once	TRBV28	NA	TRBJ2-1	TGTGCCAGCAGTTACGGGACATCGGGAAGTGAGCAGTTCTTC	CASSYGTSGSEQFF
NA	TRBV3-1/TRBV3-2	TRBD1	TRBJ2-1	TGTGCCAGCAGCCAACACGACAGGGGGGCCTACAATGAGCAGTTCTTC	CASSQHDRGAYNEQFF
NA	TRBV2	NA	TRBJ1-1	TGTGCCAGCACACAGGGAGCGAACACTGAAGCTTTCTTT	CASTQGANTEAFF
NA	TRBV24-1	TRBD1	TRBJ2-5	TGTGCCACCAGTGACACAGGGGGGGAGACCCAGTACTTC	CATSDTGGETQYF
NA	TRBV4-1	NA	TRBJ2-1	TGCGCCAGCAGCCAAGGATCGGGGTACAATGAGCAGTTCTTC	CASSQGSGYNEQFF
once	TRBV5-5	NA	TRBJ2-4	TGTGCCAGCAACCAGTTAGGCGGGGAGAAACACATTCAGTACTTC	CASNQLGGEKHIQYF
NA	TRBV12-3/TRBV12-4	NA	TRBJ1-1	TGTGCCAGCAGTTTTGTCCGGAACACTGAAGCTTTCTTT	CASSFVRNTEAFF
NA	TRBV7-9	NA	TRBJ1-1	TGTGCCAGCAGCGTAGGGGACATCCGGTTCCGAATGAACACTGAAGCTTTCTTT	CASSVGDIRFRMNTEAFF
NA	TRBV5-1	TRBD2	TRBJ2-1	TGCGCCAGCAGCTTGTGGACTAGCGCTAACAATGAGCAGTTCTTC	CASSLWTSANNEQFF
NA	TRBV11-3	TRBD1	TRBJ1-5	TGTGCCAGCAGCGGTAGACAGGGTCTAATGGTCTATCAGCCCCAGCATTTT	CASSGRQGLMVYQPQHF
NA	TRBV29-1	TRBD1	TRBJ2-5	TGCAGCTTCTTACAGGGGGAACAAGAGACCCAGTACTTC	CSFLQGEQETQYF
NA	TRBV9	TRBD1	TRBJ1-1	TGTGCCAGCAGCCCAGGGACAGGGGTTTTGGAGACTGAAGCTTTCTTT	CASSPGTGVLETEAFF
NA	TRBV13	TRBD2	TRBJ2-3	TGTGCCAGCAGCCCTGGAGCGGGGGCCGGTGGTGGAGATACGCAGTATTTT	CASSPGAGAGGGDTQYF
NA	TRBV29-1	NA	TRBJ1-1	TGCAGCGTTGAGGGAGGGACTGAAGCTTTCTTT	CSVEGGTEAFF
NA	TRBV5-1	TRBD1	TRBJ2-1	TGCGCCAGCAGCTTGTTACAGGGGGTTGGCAATGAGCAGTTCTTC	CASSLLQGVGNEQFF
NA	TRBV19	NA	TRBJ1-2	TGTGCCAGTAGTACCAGCGGGGGGGTTAACTATGGCTACACCTTC	CASSTSGGVNYGYTF
NA	TRBV30	TRBD2	TRBJ2-1	TGTGCCGGCAAGGGAGGGAGTTTCGATGAGCAGTTCTTC	CAGKGGSFDEQFF
NA	TRBV21-1	NA	TRBJ1-6	TGTGCCAGCAGAAGGACAGGGGGCTGCTATAATTCACCCCTCCACTTT	CASRRTGGCYNSPLHF
NA	TRBV25-1	NA	TRBJ2-7	TGTGCCAGCAGTCCACTTCAGGGGGGTCTGAACGAGCAGTACTTC	CASSPLQGGLNEQYF
NA	TRBV9	TRBD1	TRBJ1-2	TGTGCCAGCAGCGTAGGACAGGGGTCTAACTATGGCTACACCTTC	CASSVGQGSNYGYTF
NA	TRBV18	NA	TRBJ1-4	TGTGCCAGCTCACCACAGTCCGGCAGTGGGGAGGGAAAACTGTTTTTT	CASSPQSGSGEGKLFF
NA	TRBV7-3	NA	TRBJ2-2	TGTGCCAGCAGCTCACGTGGGGGGAGTGATACCGGGGAGCTGTTTTTT	CASSSRGGSDTGELFF
NA	TRBV28	TRBD2	TRBJ2-1	TGTGCCAGCAGTGGGGGACTAGCGCTCAATGAGCAGTTCTTC	CASSGGLALNEQFF
many	TRBV7-2	TRBD1	TRBJ1-1	TGTGCCAGCAGCTATATGACAGGGGCTGAAGCTTTCTTT	CASSYMTGAEAFF
NA	TRBV7-9	TRBD2	TRBJ2-1	TGTGCCAGCAGTTCCCGGGTGCTAGCGGCCGGCGATGAGCAGTTCTTC	CASSSRVLAAGDEQFF
once	TRBV6-1	TRBD1	TRBJ1-1	TGTGCCAGCAGTGACCCCGGGACAGGAAAAACTGAAGCTTTCTTT	CASSDPGTGKTEAFF
NA	TRBV30	TRBD2	TRBJ2-5	TGTGCCTGGAGTGTGACCGCACTAGCGGCTCAAGAGACCCAGTACTTC	CAWSVTALAAQETQYF
NA	TRBV3-1/TRBV3-2	NA	TRBJ1-3	TGTGCCAGCAGCACTGAAATAGGAAACACCATATATTTT	CASSTEIGNTIYF
NA	TRBV5-1	TRBD2	TRBJ2-1	TGCGCCAGCAGCTTCTCAAGCGGGGGGGCCTCCTACAATGAGCAGTTCTTC	CASSFSSGGASYNEQFF
NA	TRBV5-6	NA	TRBJ2-1	TGTGCCAGCAGCTTGGGGCTGGATGAGCAGTTCTTC	CASSLGLDEQFF
NA	TRBV6-1	NA	TRBJ2-1	TGTGCCAGCAAAAACGGGTACAATGAGCAGTTCTTC	CASKNGYNEQFF
NA	TRBV28	TRBD2	TRBJ2-7	TGTGCCAGCAGTCCTTCGCTGACTAGCGGGAGGGAGGCTCCTTACGAGCAGTACTTC	CASSPSLTSGREAPYEQYF
NA	TRBV29-1	NA	TRBJ2-5	TGCAGCGCCCAAGGGGGGGGAGGGCAAGAGACCCAGTACTTC	CSAQGGGGQETQYF
NA	TRBV28	TRBD1	TRBJ2-1	TGTGCCAGCAGTAGGGTCCCGGGACAGGGGAATGAGCAGTTCTTC	CASSRVPGQGNEQFF
NA	TRBV29-1	TRBD1	TRBJ1-2	TGCAGCGTAGAAGGGGGCCGGGGCTACACCTTC	CSVEGGRGYTF
NA	TRBV3-1/TRBV3-2	TRBD2	TRBJ2-7	TGTGCCAGCAGCCAACGGACTAGCGGGCTCTCCTACGAGCAGTACTTC	CASSQRTSGLSYEQYF
NA	TRBV6-2/TRBV6-3	NA	TRBJ1-5	TGTGCCAGCAGTACCCATCCGGGTGGCAATCAGCCCCAGCATTTT	CASSTHPGGNQPQHF
NA	TRBV7-9	TRBD2	TRBJ2-2	TGTGCCAGCAGACCACAAGGCTGGCGGGGGGTTAACACCGGGGAGCTGTTTTTT	CASRPQGWRGVNTGELFF
NA	TRBV4-1	TRBD1	TRBJ1-3	TGCGCCAGCAGCCATTTACAGGGGACTGGAAACACCATATATTTT	CASSHLQGTGNTIYF
NA	TRBV6-5	NA	TRBJ2-5	TGTGCCAGCAGTTTCAGGGAGACCCAGTACTTC	CASSFRETQYF
NA	TRBV6-5	TRBD1	TRBJ1-2	TGTGCCAGCAGCCAGGGACAGGGAACCTATGGCTACACCTTC	CASSQGQGTYGYTF